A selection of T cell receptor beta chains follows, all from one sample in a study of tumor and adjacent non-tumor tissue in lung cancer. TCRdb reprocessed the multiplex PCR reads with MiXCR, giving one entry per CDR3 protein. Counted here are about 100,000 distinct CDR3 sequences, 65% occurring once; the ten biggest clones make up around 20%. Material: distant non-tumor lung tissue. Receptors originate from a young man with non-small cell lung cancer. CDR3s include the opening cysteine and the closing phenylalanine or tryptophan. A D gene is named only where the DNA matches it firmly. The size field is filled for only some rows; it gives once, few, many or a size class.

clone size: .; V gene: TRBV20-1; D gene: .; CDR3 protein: CGTSIGRLLKTQYF
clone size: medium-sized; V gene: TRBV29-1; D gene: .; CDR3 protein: CSAGGMAYGYTF
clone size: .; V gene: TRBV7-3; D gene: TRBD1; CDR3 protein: CASRGQGQDGYTF
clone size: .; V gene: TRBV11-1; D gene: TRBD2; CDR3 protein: CDSSLRSAGGPGTGELFF
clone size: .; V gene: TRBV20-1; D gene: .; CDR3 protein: CSAMGGLLLDTQYF
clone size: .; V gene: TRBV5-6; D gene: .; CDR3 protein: CASSLVGANQPMHF
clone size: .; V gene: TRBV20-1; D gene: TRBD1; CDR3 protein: CSVPGQGTRETQYF
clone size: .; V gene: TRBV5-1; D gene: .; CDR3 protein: CARSLTNYEQYF
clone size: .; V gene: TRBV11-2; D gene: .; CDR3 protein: CANSHLLAGNDNEQFF
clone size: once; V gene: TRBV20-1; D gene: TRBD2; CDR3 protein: CSARVGGKTRYF
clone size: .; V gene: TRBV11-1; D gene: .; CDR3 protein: CASSNPGPGTDTQYF
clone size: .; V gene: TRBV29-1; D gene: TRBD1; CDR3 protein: CSGVGTVWGAFF
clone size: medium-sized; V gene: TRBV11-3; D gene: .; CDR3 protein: CASSSRDANEQYF
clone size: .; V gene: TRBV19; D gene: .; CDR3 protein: CASRSAYNTEAFF
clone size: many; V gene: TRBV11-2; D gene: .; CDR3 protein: CASSGEGGADTEAFF
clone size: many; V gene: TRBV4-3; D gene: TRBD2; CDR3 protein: CASSQDSAGGDGEQYF
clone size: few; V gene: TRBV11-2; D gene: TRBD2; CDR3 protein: CASRDREGFTGELFF
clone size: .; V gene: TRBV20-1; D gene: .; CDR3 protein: CSAQWGIGELFF